The present T cell receptor (beta chain) was sequenced within a study of PD-L1 blockade in urothelial cancer (TCRdb year 2017). Concerning the study at large: All patients started therapy in about 2014 and received atezolizumab 1,200 mg intravenously every 3 weeks. Patients had an ECOG performance status of 0 or 1 and had received between 0 and 3 prior chemotherapy regimens. An exploratory multi-omic analysis was conducted of the somatic, immune and clinical correlates of response to PD-L1 blockade with atezolizumab in urothelial cancer. Durable clinical benefit was achieved by nine patients but not by the remaining 20. About nine tenths of the roughly 29 patients were identified as males with urothelial cancer of bladder origin, and a prior smoking history was reported by 18 of 29 patients. TCR sequencing covered pretreatment tumor samples and matched, serially collected peripheral blood taken before and after atezolizumab treatment. Durable clinical benefit was defined as progression-free survival longer than 6 months, and TCR features were also tested against progression-free and overall survival. Some 30 patients had pretreatment blood TCR-seq, about 25 had at least one posttreatment blood collection, and about 25 had tumor TCR-seq. In the same patients, pretreatment tumors underwent whole exome sequencing and RNA sequencing in addition to TCR sequencing. Blood samples were analyzed at two time points: 3 weeks after treatment start (second dose) and 6 weeks after treatment start. A median of 141,255 T cells and approximately 83,000 unique TCRs was obtained from blood samples, and a median clonality of around 0.08 was observed. Findings and caveats that apply to the study as a whole: Because of the small sample size (n ≈ 27) and the many exploratory analyses performed, the results are intended to be regarded as hypothesis-generating. At 3 weeks after the start of treatment, tumor-associated TCR clones in peripheral blood had expanded more in patients with durable benefit (n ≈ 22, p = 0.022). A pretreatment peripheral blood TCR clonality below the median was linked to improved progression-free and overall survival.

A cohort of roughly 30 patients with locally advanced or metastatic urothelial carcinoma, treated at Memorial Sloan Kettering on a trial protocol, was included. Peripheral blood mononuclear cells were collected pretreatment and during treatment, with between 1 and 8 total time points per patient. The Qiagen DNeasy Blood extraction kit was used to purify genomic DNA from total PBMCs and tumor samples. PBMCs were collected pretreatment and during treatment, and were isolated and stored as previously described. The germline V gene yields SGDLS for CDR1 and YYNGEE for CDR2. CDR3 length: 15 amino acids, cysteine to phenylalanine. Of the read, only the CDR3 DNA is kept; its 45 bases are in frame from base 1. V loses 5 bases, J loses 0 bases, and the germline ends lie 14 bases apart. Synthetic TCR analog templates were spiked into each PCR to estimate absolute template abundance from read counts. The immunoSEQ assay used bias-controlled V and J gene primers to amplify TCRbeta CDR3 regions from genomic DNA. Sequencing of rearranged TCRbeta segments was done at approximately 20X coverage. In the source study's methods: Sequencing errors were corrected by clustering, and CDR3s were annotated against IMGT so that V, D and J genes could be assigned. Only productive TCRbeta rearrangements were used in downstream analyses, excluding out-of-frame or stop-codon sequences. Clonality was computed as one minus Shannon entropy normalized by the log of the number of unique productive sequences. Fisher's exact test with Benjamini-Hochberg correction, at a threshold of adjusted p below 0.01, was used to find clones that differed between time points or between blood and tumor. The clones in this table, taken by TCRdb from immuneACCESS, are in-frame only. Not every clone is retained; where verified, under half of the shortfall comes from an unresolved V gene, and the cause of the rest is unknown. V, J and clone size were drawn from that table, and D and trimming were deduced from the DNA. The sample table holds about 81,000 clones, of which roughly 90% were seen once. Roughly 9.4% of the sample lies in the top ten.

A remark on this clone: The antigen it binds to is not known. Nothing much larger sits one base from this clone, and base qualities are not available.

Here the chain combines TRBV9 and TRBJ1-1, with the D segment identity uncertain. The TCR comes from a man aged 55 to 69 with urothelial cancer. This material consisted of PBMCs, taken around atezolizumab (anti-PD-L1) treatment. In nucleotide form, the sequence is TGTGCCAGCAGTAGGACCGGGATGATGAACACTGAAGCTTTCTTT. Its product reads: CASSRTGMMNTEAFF.